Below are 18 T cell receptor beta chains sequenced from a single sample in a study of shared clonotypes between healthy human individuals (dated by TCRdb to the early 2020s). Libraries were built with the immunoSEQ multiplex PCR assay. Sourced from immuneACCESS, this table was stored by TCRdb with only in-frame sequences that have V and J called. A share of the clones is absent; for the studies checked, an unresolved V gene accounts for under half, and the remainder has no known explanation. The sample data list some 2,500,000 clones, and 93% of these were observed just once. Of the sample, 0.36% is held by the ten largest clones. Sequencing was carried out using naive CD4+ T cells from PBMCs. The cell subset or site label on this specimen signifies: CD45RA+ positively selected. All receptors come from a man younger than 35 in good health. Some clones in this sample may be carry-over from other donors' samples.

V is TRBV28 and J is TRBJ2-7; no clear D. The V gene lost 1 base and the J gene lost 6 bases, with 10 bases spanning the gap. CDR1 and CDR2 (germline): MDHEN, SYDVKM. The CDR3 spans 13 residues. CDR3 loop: CASSLSALGEQYF. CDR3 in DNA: TGTGCCAGCAGTTTATCGGCTCTCGGCGAGCAGTACTTC.

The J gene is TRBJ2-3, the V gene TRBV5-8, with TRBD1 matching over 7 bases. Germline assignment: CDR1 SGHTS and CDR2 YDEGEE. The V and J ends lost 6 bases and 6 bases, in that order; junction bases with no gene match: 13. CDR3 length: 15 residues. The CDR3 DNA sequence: TGTGCCAGCATCCGGGACAGAAAGATATTTGATACGCAGTATTTT. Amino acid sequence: CASIRDRKIFDTQYF. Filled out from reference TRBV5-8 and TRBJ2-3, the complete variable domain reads EAGVTQSPTHLIKTRGQQATLRCSPISGHTSVYWYQQALGLGLQFLLWYDEGEERNRGNFPPRFSGRQFPNYSSELNVNALELEDSALYLCASIRDRKIFDTQYFGPGTRLTVL.

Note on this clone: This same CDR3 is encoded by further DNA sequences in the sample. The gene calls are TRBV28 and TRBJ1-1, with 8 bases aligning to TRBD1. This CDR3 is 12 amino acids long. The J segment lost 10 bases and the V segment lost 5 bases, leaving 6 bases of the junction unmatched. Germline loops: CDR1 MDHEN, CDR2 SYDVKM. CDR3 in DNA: TGTGCCAGCAGTCTACGACAGGGGAGAGCTTTCTTT. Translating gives CASSLRQGRAFF.

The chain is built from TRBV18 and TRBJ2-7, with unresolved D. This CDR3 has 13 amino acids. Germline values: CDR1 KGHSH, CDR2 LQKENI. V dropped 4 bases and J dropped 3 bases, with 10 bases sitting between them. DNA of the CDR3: TGTGCCAGCTCACAGGGAATAAACTACGAGCAGTACTTC. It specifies CASSQGINYEQYF.

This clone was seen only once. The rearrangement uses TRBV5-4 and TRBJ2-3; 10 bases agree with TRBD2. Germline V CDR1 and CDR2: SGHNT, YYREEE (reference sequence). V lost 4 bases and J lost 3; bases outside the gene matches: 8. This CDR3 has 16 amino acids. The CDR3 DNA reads TGTGCCAGCAGCCATTTAGCGGGAGGACTAACAGATACGCAGTATTTT. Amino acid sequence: CASSHLAGGLTDTQYF.

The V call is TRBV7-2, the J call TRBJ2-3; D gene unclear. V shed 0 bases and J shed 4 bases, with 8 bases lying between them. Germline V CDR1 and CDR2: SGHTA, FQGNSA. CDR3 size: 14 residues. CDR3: CASSLARSPDTQYF. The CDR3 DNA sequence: TGTGCCAGCAGCTTAGCCCGGTCTCCAGATACGCAGTATTTT.

In DNA form, the CDR3 reads TGTGCCAGCAGTGAAGGACTAGCGGGTGTCACCGGGGAGCTGTTTTTT. Its translation: CASSEGLAGVTGELFF. The V and J genes are TRBV28 and TRBJ2-2; 11 nucleotides align to TRBD2. Unmatched junction bases numbered 6, after V lost 5 bases and J lost 4 bases. Germline assignment: CDR1 MDHEN and CDR2 SYDVKM. CDR3 length: 16 amino acids. The whole variable domain, filled in from reference TRBV28 and TRBJ2-2, reads DVKVTQSSRYLVKRTGEKVFLECVQDMDHENMFWYRQDPGLGLRLIYFSYDVKMKEKGDIPEGYSVSREKKERFSLILESASTNQTSMYLCASSEGLAGVTGELFFGEGSRLTVL.

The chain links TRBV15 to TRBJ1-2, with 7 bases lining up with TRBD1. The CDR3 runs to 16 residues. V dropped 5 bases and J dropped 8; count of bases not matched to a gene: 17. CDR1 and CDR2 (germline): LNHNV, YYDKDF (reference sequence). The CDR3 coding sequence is TGTGCCACCAGCGGAGGGAGGACAGGTACTTTCGAGGGCTACACCTTC. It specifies CATSGGRTGTFEGYTF.

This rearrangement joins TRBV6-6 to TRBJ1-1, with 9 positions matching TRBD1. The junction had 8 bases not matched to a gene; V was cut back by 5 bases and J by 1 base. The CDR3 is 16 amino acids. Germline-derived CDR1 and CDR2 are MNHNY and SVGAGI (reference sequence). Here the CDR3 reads CASSPLTGGENTEAFF. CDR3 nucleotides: TGTGCCAGCAGTCCATTGACAGGGGGGGAGAACACTGAAGCTTTCTTT.

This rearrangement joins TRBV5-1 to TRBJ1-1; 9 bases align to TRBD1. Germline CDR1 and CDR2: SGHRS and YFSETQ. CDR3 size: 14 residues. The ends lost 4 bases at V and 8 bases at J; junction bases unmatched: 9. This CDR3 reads CASSRDRGKWEAFF. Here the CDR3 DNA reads TGCGCCAGCAGCCGCGACAGGGGGAAATGGGAAGCTTTCTTT.

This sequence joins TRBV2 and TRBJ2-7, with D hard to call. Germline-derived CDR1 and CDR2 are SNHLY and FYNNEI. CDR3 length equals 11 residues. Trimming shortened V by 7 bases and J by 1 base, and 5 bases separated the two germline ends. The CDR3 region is CASKLSYEQYF. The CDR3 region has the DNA TGTGCCAGCAAGCTTTCCTACGAGCAGTACTTC.

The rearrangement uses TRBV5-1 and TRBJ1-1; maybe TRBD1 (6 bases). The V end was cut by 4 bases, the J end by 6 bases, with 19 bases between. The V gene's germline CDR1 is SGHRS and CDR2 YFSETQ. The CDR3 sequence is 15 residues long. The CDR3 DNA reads TGCGCCAGCAGCCCCGTCGGCAGGGGAGGTCCTGAAGCTTTCTTT. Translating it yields CASSPVGRGGPEAFF. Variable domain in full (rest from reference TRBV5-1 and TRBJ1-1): KAGVTQTPRYLIKTRGQQVTLSCSPISGHRSVSWYQQTPGQGLQFLFEYFSETQRNKGNFPGRFSGRQFSNSRSEMNVSTLELGDSALYLCASSPVGRGGPEAFFGQGTRLTVV.

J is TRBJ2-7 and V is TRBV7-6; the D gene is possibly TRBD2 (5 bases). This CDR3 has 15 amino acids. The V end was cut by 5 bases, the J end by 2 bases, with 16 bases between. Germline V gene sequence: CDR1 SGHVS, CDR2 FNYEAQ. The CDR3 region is CASSPTAGYAYEQYF. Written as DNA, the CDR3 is TGTGCCAGCAGCCCCACCGCGGGCTACGCCTACGAGCAGTACTTC.

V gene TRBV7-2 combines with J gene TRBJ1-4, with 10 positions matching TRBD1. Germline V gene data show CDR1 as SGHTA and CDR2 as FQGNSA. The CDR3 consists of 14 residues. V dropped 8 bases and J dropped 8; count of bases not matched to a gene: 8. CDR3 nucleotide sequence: TGTGCCAGCTCCCCGTGGACAGGGGGAGAAAAACTGTTTTTT. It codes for CASSPWTGGEKLFF.

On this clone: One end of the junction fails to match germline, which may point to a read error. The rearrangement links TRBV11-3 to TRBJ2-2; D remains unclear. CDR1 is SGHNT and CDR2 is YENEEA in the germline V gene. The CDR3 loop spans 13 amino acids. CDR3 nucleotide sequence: TGTGCCAGCAGCCTAGAGGTTACCGGGGAGCTGTTTTTT. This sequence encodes CASSLEVTGELFF.

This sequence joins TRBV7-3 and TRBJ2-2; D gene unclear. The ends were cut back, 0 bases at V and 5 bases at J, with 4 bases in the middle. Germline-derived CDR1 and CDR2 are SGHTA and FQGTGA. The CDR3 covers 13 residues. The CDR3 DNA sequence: TGTGCCAGCAGCTTAACCAAAACCGGGGAGCTGTTTTTT. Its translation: CASSLTKTGELFF.

CDR3 DNA: TGTGCCAGCAGCCCACCCGGGACTAGCGGGAGGACCAATGAGCAGTTCTTC. Translation: CASSPPGTSGRTNEQFF. This chain links TRBV9 with TRBJ2-1, with TRBD2 matching over 15 bases. The CDR3 is 17 residues long. CDR1 and CDR2 (germline): SGDLS, YYNGEE. Losses at the gene ends were 4 bases for V and 6 bases for J; bases not matched to a gene: 8.

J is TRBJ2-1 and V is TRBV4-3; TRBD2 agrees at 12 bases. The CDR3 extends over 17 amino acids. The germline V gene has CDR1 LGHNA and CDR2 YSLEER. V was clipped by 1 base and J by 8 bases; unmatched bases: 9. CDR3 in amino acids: CASSQVVVTSGSYEQFF. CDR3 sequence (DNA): TGCGCCAGCAGCCAAGTCGTGGTGACTAGCGGGAGTTATGAGCAGTTCTTC.